These 3 T cell receptor beta chains originate from one sample sequenced in a study of immune evolution from preneoplasia to lung adenocarcinoma. Method: immunoSEQ multiplex PCR; TCRdb's copy keeps in-frame clones and lacks some. This table holds 5,000 to 7,000 clones, approximately 78% found once. Sequencing input: FFPE adjacent normal lung tissue. These receptors were collected from an older donor with lung adenocarcinoma.

This clone has just one count. The rearrangement links TRBV7-8 to TRBJ1-5; no clear D. The ends were cut back, 5 bases at V and 0 bases at J, with 11 bases in the middle. This CDR3 spans 15 amino acids. Germline CDR1 is SGHVS and CDR2 is FQNEAQ. CDR3 sequence: CASSPLVGSNQPQHF. Here the CDR3 DNA reads TGTGCCAGCAGCCCCTTGGTGGGTAGCAATCAGCCCCAGCATTTT. Looking up the rest from reference TRBV7-8 and TRBJ1-5 gives the full variable domain: GAGVSQSPRYKVAKRGQDVALRCDPISGHVSLFWYQQALGQGPEFLTYFQNEAQLDKSGLPSDRFFAERPEGSVSTLKIQRTQQEDSAVYLCASSPLVGSNQPQHFGDGTRLSIL.

This clone was found once. The chain couples TRBV28 to TRBJ2-7; D perhaps matches TRBD2 (5 bases). The CDR3 sequence is 13 residues long. From germline, CDR1 is MDHEN and CDR2 SYDVKM. The ends were cut back, 5 bases at V and 5 bases at J, with 13 bases in the middle. CDR3 amino acids: CASSPRGRHEQYF. For the CDR3, the DNA is TGTGCCAGCAGTCCCAGAGGGCGCCACGAGCAGTACTTC.

In DNA, the CDR3 is TGTGCCATCAGTGATATGCGTGCCAGCGACAATGAGCAGTTCTTC. Protein: CAISDMRASDNEQFF. The chain employs TRBV10-3 and TRBJ2-1; no firm D call. Germline V gene sequence: CDR1 ENHRY, CDR2 SYGVKD. The CDR3 runs 15 residues. V gave up 3 bases and J gave up 5 bases, with 14 bases separating them.